Listed below are T cell receptor beta chains from one sample, sequenced in a study of shared clonotypes between healthy human individuals. TCRdb keeps only in-frame clones here, not all; method: immunoSEQ multiplex PCR. The table shows 2.3 million or so clones, with just over 90% occurring only once. Specimen: naive CD4+ T cells from PBMCs. The origin of the receptors is a man younger than 30 in good health. Some clones in this sample may be carry-over from other donors' samples. Each CDR3 is given with its conserved first and last residue. A D gene is named only where the DNA matches it firmly. Only part of the rows carry a size: once, few, many, or a class if the clone is expanded.

d_call: TRBD1; v_call: TRBV12-5; j_call: TRBJ2-2; cdr3_length: 14; clone_size: NA; cdr3_nt: TGTGCTAGTGGTTTGGCAGGGGGCACCGGGGAGCTGTTTTTT; cdr3_aa: CASGLAGGTGELFF
d_call: NA; v_call: TRBV7-9; j_call: TRBJ2-2; cdr3_length: 15; clone_size: NA; cdr3_nt: TGTGCCAGCAGCCCTTGGCGGGGAGACGCCGGGGAGCTGTTTTTT; cdr3_aa: CASSPWRGDAGELFF
d_call: TRBD1; v_call: TRBV7-9; j_call: TRBJ1-5; cdr3_length: 13; clone_size: NA; cdr3_nt: TGTGCCAGCAGCTCACAGGGGGATCAGCCCCAGCATTTT; cdr3_aa: CASSSQGDQPQHF
d_call: TRBD1; v_call: TRBV7-3; j_call: TRBJ2-2; cdr3_length: 15; clone_size: NA; cdr3_nt: TGTGCCAGCAGTTCCGGACAGGGTAACACCGGGGAGCTGTTTTTT; cdr3_aa: CASSSGQGNTGELFF
d_call: NA; v_call: TRBV18; j_call: TRBJ2-5; cdr3_length: 13; clone_size: NA; cdr3_nt: TGTGCCAGCTCACCACGAAGGACGGAGACCCAGTACTTC; cdr3_aa: CASSPRRTETQYF
d_call: TRBD2; v_call: TRBV5-1; j_call: TRBJ2-1; cdr3_length: 15; clone_size: NA; cdr3_nt: TGCGCCAGCAGAGGGGGGACTAGCGAGTACAATGAGCAGTTCTTC; cdr3_aa: CASRGGTSEYNEQFF
d_call: NA; v_call: TRBV7-2; j_call: TRBJ1-5; cdr3_length: 16; clone_size: NA; cdr3_nt: TGTGCCAGCAGCTCCCACGGGACGATCAGTAGTCAGCCCCAGCATTTT; cdr3_aa: CASSSHGTISSQPQHF
d_call: TRBD2; v_call: TRBV4-3; j_call: TRBJ2-7; cdr3_length: 16; clone_size: NA; cdr3_nt: TGCGCCAGCAGCCAAGATTCAGCGGGAGGGTCCTACGAGCAGTACTTC; cdr3_aa: CASSQDSAGGSYEQYF
d_call: NA; v_call: TRBV9; j_call: TRBJ2-1; cdr3_length: 15; clone_size: NA; cdr3_nt: TGTGCCAGCAGCGTAGACCGCGGGGCCTACAATGAGCAGTTCTTC; cdr3_aa: CASSVDRGAYNEQFF
d_call: NA; v_call: TRBV29-1; j_call: TRBJ2-5; cdr3_length: 13; clone_size: NA; cdr3_nt: TGCAGCGTTGATCAGGGGGGATGGGAGACCCAGTACTTC; cdr3_aa: CSVDQGGWETQYF
d_call: TRBD1; v_call: TRBV27; j_call: TRBJ1-2; cdr3_length: 16; clone_size: NA; cdr3_nt: TGTGCCAGCAGTTTAGTAGCACAGGGGGCAAACTATGGCTACACCTTC; cdr3_aa: CASSLVAQGANYGYTF
d_call: TRBD1; v_call: TRBV6-1; j_call: TRBJ1-5; cdr3_length: 15; clone_size: once; cdr3_nt: TGTGCCAGCAGGGGACAGGGCAATAGCAATCAGCCCCAGCATTTT; cdr3_aa: CASRGQGNSNQPQHF
d_call: NA; v_call: TRBV12-5; j_call: TRBJ2-3; cdr3_length: 13; clone_size: once; cdr3_nt: TGTGCTAGTGGACCAGGGTTCACAGATACGCAGTATTTT; cdr3_aa: CASGPGFTDTQYF
d_call: TRBD1; v_call: TRBV18; j_call: TRBJ1-4; cdr3_length: 16; clone_size: NA; cdr3_nt: TGTGCCAGCGCCCCGGGACAGGGGGCTGCGAATGAAAAACTGTTTTTT; cdr3_aa: CASAPGQGAANEKLFF
d_call: TRBD2; v_call: TRBV5-1; j_call: TRBJ2-1; cdr3_length: 16; clone_size: NA; cdr3_nt: TGCGCCAGCAGCTTGGGGGTTTTAGCGGGCTTCAATGAGCAGTTCTTC; cdr3_aa: CASSLGVLAGFNEQFF
d_call: NA; v_call: TRBV27; j_call: TRBJ2-1; cdr3_length: 12; clone_size: NA; cdr3_nt: TGTGCCAGCAGTCTTCAGGGTATTGAGCAGTTCTTC; cdr3_aa: CASSLQGIEQFF
d_call: TRBD1; v_call: TRBV4-1; j_call: TRBJ2-5; cdr3_length: 14; clone_size: NA; cdr3_nt: TGCGCCAGCAGCAAAGGACAGGGACAAGAGACCCAGTACTTC; cdr3_aa: CASSKGQGQETQYF
d_call: NA; v_call: TRBV2; j_call: TRBJ1-4; cdr3_length: 13; clone_size: NA; cdr3_nt: TGTGCCAGCATACGGGCAGGTGCGGGTTCGCTGTTTTTT; cdr3_aa: CASIRAGAGSLFF
d_call: NA; v_call: TRBV19; j_call: TRBJ1-5; cdr3_length: 14; clone_size: NA; cdr3_nt: TGTGCCAGTAGTCCCCACCGGACTGATCAGCCCCAGCATTTT; cdr3_aa: CASSPHRTDQPQHF
d_call: TRBD1; v_call: TRBV18; j_call: TRBJ1-1; cdr3_length: 17; clone_size: NA; cdr3_nt: TGTGCCAGCTCACCAAGTCAGGGGGGATTAATGAACACTGAAGCTTTCTTT; cdr3_aa: CASSPSQGGLMNTEAFF
d_call: TRBD1; v_call: TRBV2; j_call: TRBJ2-3; cdr3_length: 14; clone_size: NA; cdr3_nt: TGTGCCAGCAGTGTTGACAGGGCCCCCGATACGCAGTATTTT; cdr3_aa: CASSVDRAPDTQYF
d_call: NA; v_call: TRBV27; j_call: TRBJ2-5; cdr3_length: 14; clone_size: NA; cdr3_nt: TGTGCCAGCAGTTTATCTTCAACGGAGGAGACCCAGTACTTC; cdr3_aa: CASSLSSTEETQYF
d_call: NA; v_call: TRBV5-1; j_call: TRBJ2-5; cdr3_length: 14; clone_size: NA; cdr3_nt: TGCGCCAGCAGCTCGGCTAGCGCACAAGAGACCCAGTACTTC; cdr3_aa: CASSSASAQETQYF
d_call: NA; v_call: TRBV7-3; j_call: TRBJ2-3; cdr3_length: 16; clone_size: once; cdr3_nt: TGTGCCAGCAGCCCGTCTAGTGGCCGGGGCACAGATACGCAGTATTTT; cdr3_aa: CASSPSSGRGTDTQYF
d_call: TRBD2; v_call: TRBV2; j_call: TRBJ2-2; cdr3_length: 15; clone_size: NA; cdr3_nt: TGTGCCAGCAGTCCGAGGGGAGGGTCCACCGGGGAGCTGTTTTTT; cdr3_aa: CASSPRGGSTGELFF
d_call: TRBD1; v_call: TRBV2; j_call: TRBJ2-1; cdr3_length: 15; clone_size: few; cdr3_nt: TGTGCCAGCAGTGACTTGGGACAGGGCTACAATGAGCAGTTCTTC; cdr3_aa: CASSDLGQGYNEQFF
d_call: NA; v_call: TRBV21-1; j_call: TRBJ2-5; cdr3_length: 19; clone_size: NA; cdr3_nt: TGTGCCAGCAGCATCGACCCCCCTGAGGCAGCCCGGCATCGGGAGACCCAGTACTTC; cdr3_aa: CASSIDPPEAARHRETQYF
d_call: NA; v_call: TRBV29-1; j_call: TRBJ1-2; cdr3_length: 14; clone_size: NA; cdr3_nt: TGCAGCGCCGCTGGACAGCCCTTAGGGTATGGCTACACCTTC; cdr3_aa: CSAAGQPLGYGYTF
d_call: NA; v_call: TRBV11-2; j_call: TRBJ2-3; cdr3_length: 15; clone_size: NA; cdr3_nt: TGTGCCAGCATCTCCCTGACATTTAGCACAGATACGCAGTATTTT; cdr3_aa: CASISLTFSTDTQYF
d_call: NA; v_call: TRBV9; j_call: TRBJ2-3; cdr3_length: 14; clone_size: NA; cdr3_nt: TGTGCCAGCAGCGTCACATTTCTCACAGATACGCAGTATTTT; cdr3_aa: CASSVTFLTDTQYF
d_call: NA; v_call: TRBV2; j_call: TRBJ2-2; cdr3_length: 12; clone_size: NA; cdr3_nt: TGTGCCAGCAACCGACAGGGTGGGAGGGTGTTTTTT; cdr3_aa: CASNRQGGRVFF
d_call: TRBD2; v_call: TRBV7-2; j_call: TRBJ2-1; cdr3_length: 15; clone_size: NA; cdr3_nt: TGTGCCAGCAGCTTAATCGGGACTAGCGACAATGAGCAGTTCTTC; cdr3_aa: CASSLIGTSDNEQFF
d_call: NA; v_call: TRBV19; j_call: TRBJ2-7; cdr3_length: 15; clone_size: NA; cdr3_nt: TGTGCCACCCCCCGGACCAACATCCTTTCCTACGAGCAGTACTTC; cdr3_aa: CATPRTNILSYEQYF
d_call: TRBD1; v_call: TRBV10-3; j_call: TRBJ2-2; cdr3_length: 15; clone_size: NA; cdr3_nt: TGTGCCATCAGTATACCGGGACAGGACACCGGGGAGCTGTTTTTT; cdr3_aa: CAISIPGQDTGELFF
d_call: NA; v_call: TRBV7-9; j_call: TRBJ2-5; cdr3_length: 16; clone_size: NA; cdr3_nt: TGTGCCAGCAGCTTAGGCGTGGGGGACTCCCAAGAGAAACAGTACTTC; cdr3_aa: CASSLGVGDSQEKQYF
d_call: NA; v_call: TRBV5-1; j_call: TRBJ2-1; cdr3_length: 15; clone_size: NA; cdr3_nt: TGCGCCAGCAGCTCCGTCAGCTTCTCCTACAATGAGCAGTTCTTC; cdr3_aa: CASSSVSFSYNEQFF
d_call: TRBD1; v_call: TRBV11-3; j_call: TRBJ2-1; cdr3_length: 16; clone_size: NA; cdr3_nt: TGTGCCAGCAGCCCCGGGACAGGCGAACCCTACAATGAGCAGTTCTTC; cdr3_aa: CASSPGTGEPYNEQFF
d_call: TRBD2; v_call: TRBV2; j_call: TRBJ2-3; cdr3_length: 14; clone_size: NA; cdr3_nt: TGTGCCAGCACCTCCGGGACTAGCCCACGAACGCAGTATTTT; cdr3_aa: CASTSGTSPRTQYF
d_call: NA; v_call: TRBV19; j_call: TRBJ1-1; cdr3_length: 14; clone_size: once; cdr3_nt: TGTGCCAGTACCCACGACGGAAGGGGGACTGAAGCTTTCTTT; cdr3_aa: CASTHDGRGTEAFF
d_call: NA; v_call: TRBV12-5; j_call: TRBJ2-3; cdr3_length: 12; clone_size: NA; cdr3_nt: TGTGCTAGTGGTTTGGTAAGAGATACGCAGTATTTT; cdr3_aa: CASGLVRDTQYF
d_call: NA; v_call: TRBV7-2; j_call: TRBJ2-3; cdr3_length: 13; clone_size: NA; cdr3_nt: TGTGCCAGCAGCCTTGAGAGACCAGATACGCAGTATTTT; cdr3_aa: CASSLERPDTQYF
d_call: TRBD1; v_call: TRBV7-9; j_call: TRBJ2-3; cdr3_length: 14; clone_size: NA; cdr3_nt: TGTGCCAGCAGCCGGGACAGGGGATCAGATACGCAGTATTTT; cdr3_aa: CASSRDRGSDTQYF
d_call: NA; v_call: TRBV5-1; j_call: TRBJ2-1; cdr3_length: 15; clone_size: NA; cdr3_nt: TGCGCCAGCAGGCCCACAGGGCCTGGCGACAATGAGCAGTTCTTC; cdr3_aa: CASRPTGPGDNEQFF
d_call: NA; v_call: TRBV7-9; j_call: TRBJ1-1; cdr3_length: 15; clone_size: NA; cdr3_nt: TGTGCCAGCACCATCCCCCAGCCGTTGAACACTGAAGCTTTCTTT; cdr3_aa: CASTIPQPLNTEAFF
d_call: TRBD1; v_call: TRBV19; j_call: TRBJ2-7; cdr3_length: 14; clone_size: NA; cdr3_nt: TGTGCCAGTAAGGACAGGGCGACCTCCGGAGAGCAGTACTTC; cdr3_aa: CASKDRATSGEQYF
d_call: TRBD2; v_call: TRBV4-1; j_call: TRBJ2-7; cdr3_length: 15; clone_size: NA; cdr3_nt: TGCGCCAGCAGCCAAGAGGGGACTAGGGCCTACGAGCAGTACTTC; cdr3_aa: CASSQEGTRAYEQYF
d_call: TRBD2; v_call: TRBV5-1; j_call: TRBJ2-5; cdr3_length: 14; clone_size: NA; cdr3_nt: TGCGCCAGCAGCCAAGGACTAGCGGGAGAGACCCAGTACTTC; cdr3_aa: CASSQGLAGETQYF
d_call: NA; v_call: TRBV2; j_call: TRBJ2-3; cdr3_length: 12; clone_size: NA; cdr3_nt: TGTGCCAGCAGTTCCTCCACAGATACGCAGTATTTT; cdr3_aa: CASSSSTDTQYF
d_call: NA; v_call: TRBV10-3; j_call: TRBJ1-2; cdr3_length: 14; clone_size: NA; cdr3_nt: TGTGCCATCACCCCTGGACTCAATAACTATGGCTACACCTTC; cdr3_aa: CAITPGLNNYGYTF
d_call: TRBD1; v_call: TRBV28; j_call: TRBJ1-1; cdr3_length: 14; clone_size: NA; cdr3_nt: TGTGCCAGCAGTTTATCAGGGGGCTTTTATGCAGCTTTCTTT; cdr3_aa: CASSLSGGFYAAFF
d_call: TRBD1; v_call: TRBV11-2; j_call: TRBJ2-3; cdr3_length: 16; clone_size: NA; cdr3_nt: TGTGCCAGCAGCTTAACCGGGACAGGGTCCCCAGATACGCAGTATTTT; cdr3_aa: CASSLTGTGSPDTQYF
d_call: NA; v_call: TRBV9; j_call: TRBJ2-1; cdr3_length: 15; clone_size: NA; cdr3_nt: TGTGCCAGCAGCGGCAGCGCACCCGACTGGGGTGAGCAGTTCTTC; cdr3_aa: CASSGSAPDWGEQFF
d_call: NA; v_call: TRBV19; j_call: TRBJ1-3; cdr3_length: 15; clone_size: once; cdr3_nt: TGTGCCAGTAGCGCAACAGGGAATTCAGGAAACACCATATATTTT; cdr3_aa: CASSATGNSGNTIYF
d_call: NA; v_call: TRBV19; j_call: TRBJ2-7; cdr3_length: 14; clone_size: once; cdr3_nt: TGTGCCAGTAGTATAGGGGCCGCAGCCTACGAGCAGTACTTC; cdr3_aa: CASSIGAAAYEQYF
d_call: NA; v_call: TRBV29-1; j_call: TRBJ2-7; cdr3_length: 12; clone_size: NA; cdr3_nt: TGCAGCGTTGGTTCCCTCTCCTACGAGCAGTACTTC; cdr3_aa: CSVGSLSYEQYF
d_call: NA; v_call: TRBV2; j_call: TRBJ1-5; cdr3_length: 12; clone_size: few; cdr3_nt: TGTGCCAGCAAGCCCGGCAATCAGCCCCAGCATTTT; cdr3_aa: CASKPGNQPQHF
d_call: NA; v_call: TRBV11-3; j_call: TRBJ2-3; cdr3_length: 19; clone_size: NA; cdr3_nt: TGTGCCAGCAGCTTAAGCCGTCGCAGCGGACAAACTAGCACAGATACGCAGTATTTT; cdr3_aa: CASSLSRRSGQTSTDTQYF